One sample yielded the 20 T cell receptor beta chains listed below, sequenced in a study of blood T cell repertoires in COVID-19. Repertoires were generated with immunoSEQ multiplex PCR, while TCRdb's copy carries only in-frame clones and drops some. The repertoire includes approximately 300,000 clones, 75% to 95% of them detected once, and 6.8% sits in the top ten. Sequenced sample: peripheral blood. The receptors originated from a woman aged 25 to 39 with COVID-19, enrolled during active disease.

The chain is built from TRBV6-6 and TRBJ1-3; the match to TRBD1 covers 9 bases. Trimming at V came to 5 bases and at J to 0 bases, leaving 14 bases not matched to a gene. This CDR3 has 19 amino acids. Germline values: CDR1 MNHNY, CDR2 SVGAGI (reference sequence). The CDR3 DNA reads as TGTGCCAGCAGTCTCCTCCGGGACAGGGCCGTTAGCTCTGGAAACACCATATATTTT. Amino acids: CASSLLRDRAVSSGNTIYF.

V usage is TRBV3-1 (or the pseudogene TRBV3-2) and J usage is TRBJ2-6; maybe TRBD1 (6 bases). The CDR3 spans 15 residues. Germline CDR1 is LGHDT and CDR2 is YNNKEL (reference sequence). V was clipped by 4 bases and J by 4 bases, with 11 bases between them. CDR3 DNA: TGTGCCAGCAGCCCGGGACACCCAGGGGCCAACGTCCTGACTTTC. As protein: CASSPGHPGANVLTF.

The chain employs TRBV5-1 and TRBJ2-4; D may be TRBD1 (5 bases). The germline V gene encodes CDR1 SGHRS and CDR2 YFSETQ. The CDR3 spans 13 residues. Deletions cut 4 bases from V and 8 bases from J, with 13 bases between. In DNA form, the CDR3 reads TGCGCCAGCAGCCCCAGGACAAGTTACATTCAGTACTTC. This translates into CASSPRTSYIQYF.

The CDR3 loop is CASSQESEGGEKLFF. DNA for the CDR3: TGTGCCAGCAGCCAAGAATCTGAGGGTGGCGAAAAACTGTTTTTT. This chain connects TRBV3-1 (or the pseudogene TRBV3-2) to TRBJ1-4; no reliable D call. Looked up from germline, CDR1 is LGHDT and CDR2 is YNNKEL (reference sequence). The CDR3 consists of 15 residues. V gave up 0 bases and J gave up 8 bases, with 13 bases separating them.

The chain carries TRBV4-1 and TRBJ1-5; D is ambiguous. This CDR3 is 13 amino acids long. V was cut by 0 bases and J by 7 bases, with 7 bases left in between. Germline V gives CDR1 MGHRA, CDR2 YSYEKL. In nucleotides, the CDR3 is TGCGCCAGCAGCCAAGATCGCGCGCAGCCCCAGCATTTT. Translated, it gives CASSQDRAQPQHF.

The CDR3: CASSFGGDTQYF. Here the CDR3 DNA reads TGTGCCAGCAGTTTTGGCGGAGATACGCAGTATTTT. This chain links TRBV12-3 or TRBV12-4 with TRBJ2-3, with no clear D. The V gene lost 3 bases and the J gene lost 5 bases, with 6 bases spanning the gap. This CDR3 contains 12 residues.

The rearrangement links TRBV4-1 to TRBJ2-2; D unclear. The germline CDR1 and CDR2 sequences are MGHRA and YSYEKL. The V end was cut by 4 bases, the J end by 7 bases, with 10 bases between. The CDR3 sequence is 13 residues long. The CDR3 region has the DNA TGCGCCAGCAGCCTCGACTCGAACGGGGAGCTGTTTTTT. Its translation is CASSLDSNGELFF.

The chain's CDR3 is CASSATGTTEAFF. The CDR3, as DNA: TGTGCCAGCAGCGCGACAGGGACCACTGAAGCTTTCTTT. The chain is built from TRBV7-3 and TRBJ1-1; 7 bases match TRBD1. CDR1 and CDR2 (germline): SGHTA, FQGTGA. There are 13 residues in the CDR3. The V segment lost 5 bases and the J segment 4 bases; nucleotides outside the gene matches: 4. The entire variable domain, with the rest obtained from reference TRBV7-3 and TRBJ1-1, is as follows: GAGVSQTPSNKVTEKGKYVELRCDPISGHTALYWYRQSLGQGPEFLIYFQGTGAADDSGLPNDRFFAVRPEGSVSTLKIQRTERGDSAVYLCASSATGTTEAFFGQGTRLTVV.

The chain joins TRBV7-3 to TRBJ2-1, with D possibly being TRBD2 (7 bases). CDR1 is SGHTA, CDR2 FQGTGA, per germline. This CDR3 region has 15 residues. Trimming removed 3 bases from V and 7 bases from J, with 16 bases in between. CDR3 nucleotide sequence: TGTGCCAGCAGCTTTCGGGGGGCGCGGTTGAATGAGCAGTTCTTC. It is translated as CASSFRGARLNEQFF.

J is TRBJ2-3 and V is TRBV19, with 7 nucleotides matching TRBD2. This CDR3 region has 15 residues. Germline CDR1 reads LNHDA; CDR2 reads SQIVND (reference sequence). J gave up 2 bases and V 7 bases, and 9 bases lay outside the gene matches. CDR3: CASTKGLQNTDTQYF. The CDR3 DNA sequence: TGTGCCAGTACCAAGGGACTACAGAACACAGATACGCAGTATTTT.

This clone is a singleton in its sample. This chain joins TRBV25-1 and TRBJ1-2, with a tentative D call TRBD1 (6 bases). The CDR3 has 13 residues. CDR1 MGHDK and CDR2 SYGVNS come from the germline V gene. Trimming removed 2 bases at V and 7 bases at J, with 11 bases between. For the CDR3, the DNA is TGTGCCAGCAGTGAACAGGGGATCTCTGGCTACACCTTC. Translation: CASSEQGISGYTF.

The rearrangement joins TRBV6-5 to TRBJ1-3, with 7 bases identical to TRBD1. CDR3 size: 14 residues. In germline, CDR1 is MNHEY, CDR2 SVGAGI. J lost 2 bases, V lost 6 bases, and 4 bases had no gene match. DNA for the CDR3: TGTGCCAGCAGGACAGGGAAAGCTGGAAACACCATATATTTT. It is translated as CASRTGKAGNTIYF.

This chain links TRBV19 with TRBJ1-2; D is undetermined. This CDR3 comprises 14 residues. V lost 7 bases and J lost 0, with 12 bases in between. Germline V gene data show CDR1 as LNHDA and CDR2 as SQIVND (reference sequence). This CDR3 reads CASMATASNYGYTF. The CDR3 nucleotides are TGTGCCAGTATGGCCACAGCTTCTAACTATGGCTACACCTTC.

The V gene is TRBV18, the J gene TRBJ2-4; D is perhaps TRBD1 (5 bases). CDR3 length: 14 amino acids. CDR1 and CDR2 from the germline V gene are KGHSH and LQKENI. V was cut by 3 bases and J by 6 bases, with 12 bases left in between. In nucleotides, the CDR3 is TGTGCCAGCTCACCTAAGGGGTATGGAAACATTCAGTACTTC. Translated, it gives CASSPKGYGNIQYF.

CDR3 region: CASSQATGAGNTIYF. CDR3 in DNA: TGCGCCAGCAGCCAAGCGACAGGGGCCGGAAACACCATATATTTT. This sequence joins TRBV4-3 and TRBJ1-3, with TRBD1 identical over 8 bases. The CDR3 is 15 residues long. The V and J ends lost 1 base and 4 bases, in that order; junction bases with no gene match: 3. Germline CDR1 reads LGHNA; CDR2 reads YSLEER.

This clone came up many times. This chain links TRBV5-4 with TRBJ1-4; 7 bases are shared with TRBD1. The germline V gene encodes CDR1 SGHNT and CDR2 YYREEE (reference sequence). V dropped 4 bases and J dropped 5; count of bases not matched to a gene: 5. The length of the CDR3 is 14 residues. DNA for the CDR3: TGTGCCAGCAGCGAACAGGGGAGGAATGAAAAACTGTTTTTT. This sequence encodes CASSEQGRNEKLFF.

The chain links TRBV5-1 to TRBJ1-5; 8 positions match TRBD1. The CDR3 totals 14 residues. V trimming: 5 bases; J trimming: 7 bases; junction bases outside the gene matches: 8. Germline V gives CDR1 SGHRS, CDR2 YFSETQ. The CDR3 DNA sequence: TGCGCCAGCAGAGTCGACAGGGGTGGACAGCCCCAGCATTTT. Translating gives CASRVDRGGQPQHF.

The CDR3 spells CASSPPPGGAHNEQFF. CDR3 nucleotide sequence: TGTGCCAGCAGCCCCCCGCCAGGGGGCGCCCACAATGAGCAGTTCTTC. The J gene is TRBJ2-1, the V gene TRBV7-9; 8 bases are shared with TRBD1. The CDR3 consists of 16 residues. Germline CDR1 and CDR2: SEHNR and FQNEAQ (reference sequence). The V gene end was trimmed by 5 bases and the J gene end by 5 bases; junction bases not matched to a gene: 11.

This clone was counted between two and nine times. The chain carries TRBV11-2 and TRBJ1-1; 7 nucleotides agree with TRBD1. Germline V gene lookup returns CDR1 SGHAT and CDR2 FQNNGV. The CDR3 covers 15 residues. Unmatched junction bases numbered 8, after V lost 0 bases and J lost 7 bases. Here the CDR3 DNA reads TGTGCCAGCAGCTTAGACTCGACAGGGTGGAATGAAGCTTTCTTT. This encodes CASSLDSTGWNEAFF.

The rearrangement links TRBV11-2 to TRBJ1-1, with D possibly matching TRBD1 (5 bases). The germline gives CDR1 SGHAT, CDR2 FQNNGV. This CDR3 is 16 amino acids long. Trimming removed 2 bases at V and 0 bases at J, with 13 bases between. CDR3 bases: TGTGCCAGCAGCTTACTAGGGGCCCACATGAACACTGAAGCTTTCTTT. Protein: CASSLLGAHMNTEAFF.